A selection of T cell receptor beta chains follows, all from one sample in a study of blood T cell repertoires in COVID-19. TCRdb keeps only in-frame clones here, not all; method: immunoSEQ multiplex PCR. Among some 200,000 clones listed, about 81% were seen once. Specimen: peripheral blood. Every receptor here comes from a woman in her sixties or seventies with COVID-19, enrolled during active disease. Each CDR3 is given with its conserved first and last residue. Each record gives: clone size, D gene, J gene, V gene, CDR3 protein, CDR3 DNA. The D gene is left open where the match is weak. Expanded clones get a size class; other rows say once, few or many, or leave the size out.

>-|-|TRBJ1-1|TRBV6-2/TRBV6-3
CASSYSRGSYTEAFF
TGTGCCAGCAGTTACTCGAGAGGGAGTTACACTGAAGCTTTCTTT
>-|-|TRBJ2-2|TRBV5-1
CASSAPGLNTGELFF
TGCGCCAGCAGCGCGCCGGGACTCAACACCGGGGAGCTGTTTTTT
>-|TRBD2|TRBJ2-7|TRBV2
CASSESLAGVFEQYF
TGTGCCAGCAGTGAATCCCTAGCGGGAGTATTTGAGCAGTACTTC
>-|-|TRBJ2-3|TRBV9
CASTPTGARTDTQYF
TGTGCCAGCACCCCTACCGGAGCTCGTACAGATACGCAGTATTTT
>-|TRBD1|TRBJ1-1|TRBV7-8
CASSLIPGTGRTMNTEAFF
TGTGCCAGCAGCTTAATCCCGGGGACAGGGAGGACCATGAACACTGAAGCTTTCTTT
>-|TRBD1|TRBJ1-2|TRBV2
CASSERGQGLGGYTF
TGTGCCAGCAGTGAAAGGGGACAGGGCCTCGGCGGCTACACCTTC
>-|-|TRBJ1-2|TRBV27
CASSMGRVGNGYTF
TGTGCCAGCAGTATGGGGAGGGTTGGAAATGGCTACACCTTC
>-|-|TRBJ2-1|TRBV7-9
CASSSTAYNEQFF
TGTGCCAGCAGCTCGACAGCGTACAATGAGCAGTTCTTC
>-|-|TRBJ2-7|TRBV5-1
CASSLAGGNSYEQYF
TGCGCCAGCAGCTTGGCCGGCGGGAATTCCTACGAGCAGTACTTC
>-|TRBD1|TRBJ1-5|TRBV6-2/TRBV6-3
CASSLLGQGTQNQPQHF
TGTGCCAGCAGTCTTCTCGGACAGGGAACTCAGAATCAGCCCCAGCATTTT
>once|TRBD1|TRBJ1-2|TRBV29-1
CSVPSTGGNYGYTF
TGCAGCGTGCCATCAACAGGGGGCAACTATGGCTACACCTTC
>-|-|TRBJ1-2|TRBV15
CATSQDRIYGYTF
TGTGCCACCAGCCAAGACAGAATCTATGGCTACACCTTC
>-|TRBD1|TRBJ2-1|TRBV6-2/TRBV6-3
CASSYLPGQGDNEQFF
TGTGCCAGCAGTTACCTACCGGGACAGGGGGACAATGAGCAGTTCTTC
>-|TRBD2|TRBJ2-7|TRBV28
CAAGTSGYEQYF
TGTGCAGCGGGGACTAGCGGGTACGAGCAGTACTTC
>-|TRBD1|TRBJ2-5|TRBV5-1
CASSLVTGGEETQYF
TGCGCCAGCAGCTTGGTGACAGGGGGGGAGGAGACCCAGTACTTC
>-|-|TRBJ1-2|TRBV28
CASSLPVPLGYTF
TGTGCCAGCAGTTTACCGGTACCACTCGGCTACACCTTC
>-|-|TRBJ2-7|TRBV9
CASSLYGHGGGVPYEQYF
TGTGCCAGCAGCCTATACGGACATGGAGGAGGGGTTCCCTACGAGCAGTACTTC
>-|TRBD2|TRBJ2-1|TRBV3-1/TRBV3-2
CASSRLPRTSGRAIANEQFF
TGTGCCAGCAGCAGACTCCCGCGGACTAGCGGGAGGGCCATCGCCAATGAGCAGTTCTTC
>-|-|TRBJ2-5|TRBV9
CASSGPSETQYF
TGTGCCAGCAGCGGGCCCTCCGAGACCCAGTACTTC
>-|-|TRBJ1-2|TRBV7-2
CASSLGEDGYTF
TGTGCCAGCAGCTTAGGGGAGGATGGCTACACCTTC
>-|-|TRBJ2-7|TRBV6-1
CASSEGELYEQYF
TGTGCCAGCAGTGAAGGGGAGTTGTACGAGCAGTACTTC
>-|TRBD1|TRBJ1-5|TRBV19
CASSDRGLSGWSNQPQHF
TGTGCCAGTTCCGACAGGGGGCTATCGGGGTGGAGCAATCAGCCCCAGCATTTT
>-|TRBD1|TRBJ2-1|TRBV7-8
CASSLAPGQGPNEQFF
TGTGCCAGCAGCTTAGCCCCCGGACAGGGGCCCAATGAGCAGTTCTTC
>-|TRBD1|TRBJ1-5|TRBV10-2
CASYGQGLSQPQHF
TGCGCCAGCTACGGACAGGGTCTTAGTCAGCCCCAGCATTTT
>many|-|TRBJ2-6|TRBV29-1
CSVKENSGANVLTF
TGCAGCGTCAAGGAGAACTCTGGGGCCAACGTCCTGACTTTC
>-|-|TRBJ2-1|TRBV24-1
CATSESYSSYNEQFF
TGTGCCACCAGTGAATCCTATAGCTCCTACAATGAGCAGTTCTTC
>-|-|TRBJ1-4|TRBV5-1
CASSYRTRNEKLFF
TGCGCCAGCAGCTATCGGACAAGGAATGAAAAACTGTTTTTT
>-|TRBD2|TRBJ2-1|TRBV5-1
CASSFIAGAYNEQFF
TGCGCCAGCAGCTTTATAGCGGGAGCCTACAATGAGCAGTTCTTC
>-|TRBD2|TRBJ2-1|TRBV9
CASSPPTSGRPYEQFF
TGTGCCAGCAGCCCTCCTACTAGCGGGAGGCCATATGAGCAGTTCTTC
>once|TRBD1|TRBJ2-7|TRBV11-2
CASSLEGGKGSEQYF
TGTGCCAGCAGCTTAGAAGGGGGCAAAGGGAGCGAGCAGTACTTC
>few|-|TRBJ1-2|TRBV6-5
CASSYSGQHYGYTF
TGTGCCAGCAGTTATTCCGGACAGCACTATGGCTACACCTTC
>-|TRBD2|TRBJ2-2|TRBV19
CASRGEGRTGELFF
TGTGCCAGTAGGGGGGAGGGACGTACCGGGGAGCTGTTTTTT
>-|-|TRBJ1-3|TRBV28
CASSSSVISGNTIYF
TGTGCCAGCAGTTCCTCAGTGATTTCTGGAAACACCATATATTTT
>few|-|TRBJ1-1|TRBV20-1
CSASSGGDSTEAFF
TGCAGTGCTAGTTCGGGGGGCGATAGCACTGAAGCTTTCTTT
>-|-|TRBJ1-2|TRBV5-1
CASSSPERVGGYTF
TGCGCCAGCAGCTCTCCCGAGAGGGTAGGGGGCTACACCTTC
>once|-|TRBJ2-7|TRBV4-1
CASSQSYEQYF
TGCGCCAGCAGCCAATCTTACGAGCAGTACTTC
>few|-|TRBJ2-5|TRBV6-2/TRBV6-3
CASSYSAPGKETQYF
TGTGCCAGCAGTTACTCAGCCCCGGGGAAAGAGACCCAGTACTTC
>-|-|TRBJ2-2|TRBV5-1
CASSLAGLEAGELFF
TGCGCCAGCAGCTTGGCAGGGTTAGAGGCCGGGGAGCTGTTTTTT
>-|-|TRBJ2-7|TRBV7-9
CASTLEAPIAEQYF
TGTGCCAGCACCCTAGAGGCCCCCATCGCCGAGCAGTACTTC
>-|-|TRBJ1-2|TRBV28
CASSLPLLLNYTF
TGTGCCAGCAGTTTACCGCTTCTACTGAACTACACCTTC
>once|-|TRBJ1-1|TRBV27
CASSLEGRSEAFF
TGTGCCAGCAGTTTGGAGGGGAGGTCAGAAGCTTTCTTT
>-|TRBD2|TRBJ2-1|TRBV4-2
CASSQQPPGLAGEQFF
TGTGCCAGCAGCCAACAACCGCCGGGACTAGCGGGGGAGCAGTTCTTC
>-|-|TRBJ2-3|TRBV5-6
CASSTDSSTDTQYF
TGTGCCAGCAGTACGGACAGCTCCACAGATACGCAGTATTTT
>-|TRBD1|TRBJ1-2|TRBV28
CASRTGGYLYGYTF
TGTGCCAGCAGGACAGGGGGGTATCTTTATGGCTACACCTTC
>-|TRBD1|TRBJ2-7|TRBV7-9
CASSWGQGKVEQYF
TGTGCCAGCAGCTGGGGACAGGGAAAAGTCGAGCAGTACTTC
>-|-|TRBJ1-2|TRBV7-6
CASSLGTGLGGYTF
TGTGCCAGCAGCTTAGGAACAGGGTTAGGTGGCTACACCTTC
>once|TRBD1|TRBJ1-4|TRBV4-1
CASSQVSTGSYGKLFF
TGCGCCAGCAGCCAAGTTTCGACAGGGTCCTACGGGAAACTGTTTTTT
>-|-|TRBJ2-1|TRBV24-1
CATSPVGAAPNNEQFF
TGTGCCACCAGTCCGGTAGGGGCGGCACCTAACAATGAGCAGTTCTTC
>-|TRBD1|TRBJ2-7|TRBV6-1
CASSLQGRPYEQYF
TGTGCCAGCAGCCTACAGGGGCGCCCCTACGAGCAGTACTTC
>-|TRBD1|TRBJ1-5|TRBV29-1
CSAAEGQGGNQPQHF
TGCAGCGCCGCGGAGGGACAGGGGGGCAATCAGCCCCAGCATTTT
>-|TRBD2|TRBJ2-4|TRBV19
CASSIDSPAGTSGKLAKNIQYF
TGTGCCAGTAGTATAGACTCACCCGCCGGGACTAGCGGAAAACTAGCCAAAAACATTCAGTACTTC
>once|TRBD2|TRBJ2-1|TRBV11-2
CASSLLNGRANNEQFF
TGTGCCAGCAGCTTATTGAACGGGAGGGCCAACAATGAGCAGTTCTTC
>-|TRBD1|TRBJ1-3|TRBV28
CASRTGGTGNTIYF
TGTGCCAGCAGAACAGGGGGTACGGGAAACACCATATATTTT
>-|TRBD1|TRBJ2-7|TRBV10-3
CAISEGTGGYEQYF
TGTGCCATCAGTGAAGGGACAGGGGGCTACGAGCAGTACTTC
>-|TRBD1|TRBJ1-6|TRBV18
CASSPPGQGNSPLHF
TGTGCCAGCTCACCCCCGGGACAGGGAAACTCACCCCTCCACTTT
>-|-|TRBJ2-1|TRBV4-1
CASSQDRGSSYNEQFF
TGCGCCAGCAGCCAAGACCGGGGAAGCTCCTACAATGAGCAGTTCTTC
>-|TRBD1|TRBJ1-1|TRBV10-1
CASSESRGRMNTEAFF
TGCGCCAGCAGTGAGTCGAGGGGGCGGATGAACACTGAAGCTTTCTTT
>-|-|TRBJ2-7|TRBV7-6
CASSSRYEQYF
TGTGCCAGCAGCTCCCGCTACGAGCAGTACTTC
>-|-|TRBJ2-3|TRBV3-1/TRBV3-2
CAIQSADTQYF
TGTGCCATCCAGAGCGCAGATACGCAGTATTTT